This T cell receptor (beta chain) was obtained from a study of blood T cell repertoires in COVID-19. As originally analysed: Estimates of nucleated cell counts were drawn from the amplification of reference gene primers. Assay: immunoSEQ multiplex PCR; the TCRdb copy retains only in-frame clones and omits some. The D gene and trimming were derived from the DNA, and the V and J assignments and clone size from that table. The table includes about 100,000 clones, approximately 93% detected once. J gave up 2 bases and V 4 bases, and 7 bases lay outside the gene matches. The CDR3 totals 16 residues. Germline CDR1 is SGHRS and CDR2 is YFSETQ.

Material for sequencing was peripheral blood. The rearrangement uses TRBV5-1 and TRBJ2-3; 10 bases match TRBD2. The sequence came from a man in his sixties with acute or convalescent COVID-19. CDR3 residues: CASSHEGTSDTDTQYF. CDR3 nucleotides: TGCGCCAGCAGCCATGAGGGGACTAGCGACACAGATACGCAGTATTTT.